This T cell receptor beta chain originates from a study of blood T cell repertoires in COVID-19. TCRdb's copy holds only in-frame clones and misses some; the assay was immunoSEQ multiplex PCR. The sample yields about 200,000 clones, roughly 84% seen once. Participants classified as exposed had met a COVID-19 case within 2 weeks before study entry. V was clipped by 8 bases and J by 5 bases, with 18 bases between them. The CDR3 length is 14 residues. CDR1 and CDR2 from the germline V gene are WNHNN and SYGVQD (reference sequence). The J gene is TRBJ2-5, the V gene TRBV10-1; possibly TRBD1 for D (6 bases). The specimen sequenced was PBMCs or T cells enriched from blood (not recorded which). The receptor comes from a woman in her 30s who had been exposed to COVID-19. CDR3 protein: CASRRGGPGETQYF. The CDR3 nucleotides are TGCGCCAGCCGCCGAGGGGGACCAGGGGAGACCCAGTACTTC.